Listed here are 20 T cell receptor beta chains from one sample, sequenced in a study of blood T cell repertoires in COVID-19. Repertoires were generated with immunoSEQ multiplex PCR, while TCRdb's copy carries only in-frame clones and drops some. Found here are around 63,000 clones, roughly 90% of them singletons; the top ten hold over 0.95%. Sequencing was done on a sample of peripheral blood. The origin of the receptors is a woman aged 55 to 70 with acute or convalescent COVID-19.

J is TRBJ2-5 and V is TRBV19; 9 nucleotides line up with TRBD1. Germline CDR1 is LNHDA and CDR2 is SQIVND (reference sequence). With 6 bases clipped from V and 3 bases from J, the junction kept 8 bases outside the gene matches. CDR3 length: 15 amino acids. The CDR3 reads CASSPDRGWEETQYF. The CDR3 DNA reads as TGTGCCAGTAGCCCCGACAGGGGGTGGGAAGAGACCCAGTACTTC. Full variable domain (outside the CDR3, taken from reference TRBV19 and TRBJ2-5): DGGITQSPKYLFRKEGQNVTLSCEQNLNHDAMYWYRQDPGQGLRLIYYSQIVNDFQKGDIAEGYSVSREKKESFPLTVTSAQKNPTAFYLCASSPDRGWEETQYFGPGTRLLVL.

This rearrangement joins TRBV2 to TRBJ2-1; 7 nucleotides align to TRBD2. Germline loops: CDR1 SNHLY, CDR2 FYNNEI. This CDR3 spans 14 amino acids. J lost 2 bases, V lost 11 bases, and 9 bases had no gene match. CDR3 loop: CASREGGPYNEQFF. The CDR3 coding sequence is TGTGCCTCCAGGGAGGGAGGACCCTACAATGAGCAGTTCTTC.

V gene TRBV5-4 combines with J gene TRBJ1-2; 7 nucleotides align to TRBD1. With V trimmed by 2 bases and J by 0 bases, 4 bases remained unmatched. The CDR3 is 15 residues long. Germline V gene sequence: CDR1 SGHNT, CDR2 YYREEE (reference sequence). This chain's CDR3 is CASSFEGAPNYGYTF. The CDR3 region has the DNA TGTGCCAGCAGCTTTGAGGGGGCCCCTAACTATGGCTACACCTTC.

The V call is TRBV5-1, the J call TRBJ2-7; the D gene is possibly TRBD1 (6 bases). V dropped 1 base and J dropped 2 bases, with 13 bases sitting between them. Germline-derived CDR1 and CDR2 are SGHRS and YFSETQ. This CDR3 is built from 15 residues. This CDR3 reads CASSLRAGATYEQYV. DNA for the CDR3: TGCGCCAGCAGCTTGAGGGCAGGGGCAACCTACGAGCAGTACGTC.

V is TRBV5-6 and J is TRBJ2-7, with TRBD1 identical over 7 bases. CDR1 SGHDT and CDR2 YYEEEE come from the germline V gene. The CDR3 extends over 15 amino acids. Unmatched junction bases numbered 10, after V lost 4 bases and J lost 3 bases. The CDR3 sequence is CASSRDSLSLYEQYV. The CDR3, as DNA: TGTGCCAGCAGCCGGGACAGTCTTTCTCTCTACGAGCAGTACGTC.

This clone was observed once. The J gene is TRBJ1-2, the V gene TRBV7-2; unclear D gene. The CDR3 is made up of 15 amino acids. Germline loops: CDR1 SGHTA, CDR2 FQGNSA. Trimming stripped 2 bases from V and 6 bases from J, with 16 bases between. As DNA, the CDR3 is TGTGCCAGCAGCTTACTTTCTCTCCTAGGCAATGGCTACACCTTC. It translates to CASSLLSLLGNGYTF.

The chain couples TRBV6-5 to TRBJ1-1, with 8 bases that match TRBD1. V lost 6 bases to trimming and J lost 3 bases; unmatched junction nucleotides: 3. Germline-derived CDR1 and CDR2 are MNHEY and SVGAGI. The length of the CDR3 is 13 residues. The CDR3 reads CASRTDRDTEAFF. DNA of the CDR3: TGTGCCAGCAGGACGGACAGGGACACTGAAGCTTTCTTT.

CDR3 sequence: CASSPRHGGREPQHF. The CDR3 bases are TGTGCCAGCTCACCCCGACACGGGGGTAGGGAGCCCCAGCATTTT. The J gene is TRBJ1-5, the V gene TRBV18; weak D call: TRBD1 (5 bases). This CDR3 spans 15 amino acids. Trimming left V 3 bases short and J 8 bases short, with 17 bases between. The germline CDR1 and CDR2 sequences are KGHSH and LQKENI.

The CDR3 bases are TGCGCCAGCAGCCTGGGCTGGGGGGGGGCTCAAGAGACCCAGTACTTC. This translates into CASSLGWGGAQETQYF. The chain carries TRBV5-1 and TRBJ2-5; the D gene is possibly TRBD2 (7 bases). This CDR3 region has 16 residues. The V end was cut by 4 bases, the J end by 2 bases, with 18 bases between. CDR1 SGHRS and CDR2 YFSETQ come from the germline V gene.

The chain uses TRBV30 and TRBJ2-5, with TRBD2 identical over 8 bases. This CDR3 has 15 residues. Trimming cost V 2 bases and J 4 bases; bases outside gene matches: 9. Germline lookup yields CDR1 GTSNPN and CDR2 SVGIG (reference sequence). CDR3 in DNA: TGTGCCTGGAGTTCTAGAGCGGGAGTTGGAGAGACCCAGTACTTC. This translates into CAWSSRAGVGETQYF.

V usage is TRBV2 and J usage is TRBJ2-6, with D perhaps matching TRBD2 (6 bases). The germline V gene has CDR1 SNHLY and CDR2 FYNNEI. The V gene lost 3 bases and the J gene lost 0 bases, with 6 bases spanning the gap. The CDR3 loop spans 15 amino acids. The CDR3 region has the DNA TGTGCCAGCAGTGAGGAGGGCTCTGGGGCCAACGTCCTGACTTTC. Its translation is CASSEEGSGANVLTF.

The rearrangement links TRBV12-3 or TRBV12-4 to TRBJ1-1, with 8 bases aligning to TRBD1. V lost 5 bases, J lost 4 bases, and 3 bases stayed unmatched. The CDR3 has 13 residues. The CDR3 DNA reads as TGTGCCAGCAGTATTACAGGGGGCACTGAAGCTTTCTTT. This codes for CASSITGGTEAFF.

CDR3 residues: CASSRTGVGQETQYF. For the CDR3, the DNA is TGTGCCAGCTCCCGTACAGGGGTTGGGCAAGAGACCCAGTACTTC. V gene TRBV18 combines with J gene TRBJ2-5, with TRBD1 matching over 7 bases. The CDR3 has 15 residues. Germline V lookup: CDR1 KGHSH, CDR2 LQKENI. Germline trimming cut 6 bases from V and 2 bases from J; bases unmatched to any gene: 9.

The chain carries TRBV5-1 and TRBJ2-5; 7 nucleotides match TRBD1. CDR1 and CDR2 (germline): SGHRS, YFSETQ. V was clipped by 3 bases and J by 4 bases; unmatched bases: 6. This CDR3 comprises 14 residues. CDR3 sequence reads: CASSSTGVGETQYF. The CDR3, as DNA: TGCGCCAGCAGCTCCACAGGGGTAGGAGAGACCCAGTACTTC.

This sequence joins TRBV9 and TRBJ1-3, with 8 nucleotides matching TRBD1. CDR1 and CDR2 from the germline V gene are SGDLS and YYNGEE. V shed 3 bases and J 2 bases; nucleotides not matched to a gene: 7. The length of the CDR3 is 16 residues. The DNA of the CDR3 is TGTGCCAGCAGCGCAGGACAGGGATTCACTGGAAACACCATATATTTT. Translating it yields CASSAGQGFTGNTIYF. The full variable domain, rest sourced from reference TRBV9 and TRBJ1-3, is DSGVTQTPKHLITATGQRVTLRCSPRSGDLSVYWYQQSLDQGLQFLIQYYNGEERAKGNILERFSAQQFPDLHSELNLSSLELGDSALYFCASSAGQGFTGNTIYFGEGSWLTVV.

This clone was counted once. This rearrangement joins TRBV3-1 (or the pseudogene TRBV3-2) to TRBJ2-5, with TRBD2 matching over 10 bases. CDR1 is LGHDT and CDR2 is YNNKEL in the germline V gene (reference sequence). The CDR3 consists of 15 residues. After removal of 7 bases from V and 1 base from J, the junction contained 6 bases not matched to a gene. The CDR3 protein is CASTSSGRAQETQYF. The CDR3 DNA sequence: TGTGCCAGCACCTCTAGCGGGAGAGCCCAAGAGACCCAGTACTTC.

The CDR3 reads CAISESTGGKAFF. CDR3 DNA sequence: TGTGCCATCAGTGAGTCGACAGGGGGCAAAGCTTTCTTT. The chain combines TRBV10-3 with TRBJ1-1; TRBD1 agrees at 10 bases. Germline V gene sequence: CDR1 ENHRY, CDR2 SYGVKD. This CDR3 has 13 amino acids. The V gene end was trimmed by 0 bases and the J gene end by 9 bases; junction bases not matched to a gene: 1.

V usage is TRBV10-3 and J usage is TRBJ2-5, with 7 bases aligning to TRBD2. The length of the CDR3 is 14 residues. J gave up 4 bases and V 4 bases, and 6 bases lay outside the gene matches. CDR1 and CDR2 (germline): ENHRY, SYGVKD. The DNA of the CDR3 is TGTGCCATCAGTGGGGGGGGTATGGGAGAGACCCAGTACTTC. As protein: CAISGGGMGETQYF.

The chain combines TRBV2 with TRBJ2-2; 10 bases map to TRBD2. The CDR3 is made up of 20 amino acids. J lost 0 bases, V lost 2 bases, and 12 bases had no gene match. The germline V gene encodes CDR1 SNHLY and CDR2 FYNNEI. CDR3 sequence (DNA): TGTGCCAGCAGTGAATTGGTACTAGCGGGAATGTTTACGAACACCGGGGAGCTGTTTTTT. Protein sequence: CASSELVLAGMFTNTGELFF.

The chain joins TRBV28 to TRBJ2-5; weak D call: TRBD1 (6 bases). The CDR3 is 13 residues long. V lost 9 bases, J lost 5 bases, and 16 bases lay in between. Germline V gene sequence: CDR1 MDHEN, CDR2 SYDVKM. CDR3: CASTGSLGETQYF. Written as DNA, the CDR3 is TGTGCCAGTACAGGGAGTTTGGGGGAGACCCAGTACTTC.